This is a list of T cell receptor beta chains from one sample in a study of shared clonotypes between healthy human individuals. TCRdb keeps only in-frame clones here, not all; method: immunoSEQ multiplex PCR. The sample lists hundreds of thousands of clones, approximately 96% occurring once. Material: naive CD8+ T cells sorted from blood. The receptors here all came from a woman aged 30 to 39 in good health. The CDR3 runs from the conserved cysteine through the conserved F or W. The D gene is left open where the match is weak. Clone size is given for some rows only: seen once, a few or many times, or a class if the clone is expanded.

TRBJ2-1	TRBV28	TRBD2	-	CASSVSGANNEQFF	TGTGCCAGCAGCGTTAGCGGGGCTAACAATGAGCAGTTCTTC
TRBJ1-3	TRBV7-9	TRBD1	-	CASSPRTGPGNTIYF	TGTGCCAGCAGCCCACGGACAGGGCCTGGAAACACCATATATTTT
TRBJ1-5	TRBV19	-	once	CATPGPGNQPQHF	TGTGCCACCCCCGGGCCCGGCAATCAGCCCCAGCATTTT
TRBJ2-3	TRBV10-1	TRBD2	once	CASSDSGRGPDTQYF	TGCGCCAGCAGTGATAGCGGGAGGGGTCCAGATACGCAGTATTTT
TRBJ2-7	TRBV27	TRBD2	-	CASSLRGLAYHEQYF	TGTGCCAGCAGTTTACGAGGACTAGCTTATCACGAGCAGTACTTC
TRBJ1-1	TRBV5-4	-	-	CASSLFSNTEAFF	TGTGCCAGCAGCTTGTTCAGTAACACTGAAGCTTTCTTT
TRBJ2-1	TRBV6-1	-	-	CASSPGEQFF	TGTGCCAGCAGCCCGGGTGAGCAGTTCTTC
TRBJ2-3	TRBV5-4	-	once	CASSLGDRADTQYF	TGTGCCAGCAGCTTGGGAGACCGGGCAGATACGCAGTATTTT
TRBJ1-1	TRBV19	-	-	CASSMMPRGATEAFF	TGTGCCAGTAGTATGATGCCAAGAGGGGCGACTGAAGCTTTCTTT
TRBJ2-7	TRBV29-1	-	-	CSAGGRSSYEQYF	TGCAGTGCCGGCGGCAGGAGCTCCTACGAGCAGTACTTC
TRBJ2-2	TRBV10-3	TRBD2	-	CAISESVVGLAGPKNTGELFF	TGTGCCATCAGTGAGTCTGTGGTGGGCCTAGCGGGACCAAAGAACACCGGGGAGCTGTTTTTT
TRBJ1-1	TRBV5-8	-	-	CASSQRRMNTEAFF	TGTGCCAGCAGCCAGCGACGGATGAACACTGAAGCTTTCTTT
TRBJ2-5	TRBV5-1	-	-	CASSRGQRDSTTGVQETQYF	TGCGCCAGCAGCCGGGGACAGCGGGACTCGACTACTGGGGTCCAAGAGACCCAGTACTTC
TRBJ2-7	TRBV27	-	-	CASSLRVGGGYEQYF	TGTGCCAGCAGTTTAAGAGTAGGGGGTGGCTACGAGCAGTACTTC
TRBJ1-1	TRBV9	-	once	CASSPEGGAMNTEAFF	TGTGCCAGCAGCCCAGAGGGGGGCGCCATGAACACTGAAGCTTTCTTT
TRBJ2-7	TRBV7-9	-	-	CASSLDRDSYEQYF	TGTGCCAGCAGCTTAGATCGGGACTCCTACGAGCAGTACTTC
TRBJ2-1	TRBV6-5	TRBD2	once	CASSLAGGTHNEQFF	TGTGCCAGCAGTCTAGCGGGAGGGACCCACAATGAGCAGTTCTTC
TRBJ2-7	TRBV5-1	-	-	CASSRPMGRQDEQYF	TGCGCCAGCAGCCGCCCCATGGGCCGCCAAGACGAGCAGTACTTC
TRBJ2-3	TRBV7-3	TRBD2	-	CASSKSGRTTDTQYF	TGTGCCAGCAGCAAAAGCGGGAGGACCACAGATACGCAGTATTTT
TRBJ2-7	TRBV13	TRBD2	-	CASSREGNPYEQYF	TGTGCCAGCAGCCGGGAGGGAAATCCCTACGAGCAGTACTTC
TRBJ2-7	TRBV29-1	TRBD2	-	CSYTSATYEQYF	TGCAGCTACACTAGCGCGACCTACGAGCAGTACTTC
TRBJ2-3	TRBV29-1	-	-	CSVIPGSSSDTQYF	TGCAGCGTCATCCCCGGGAGCAGCTCAGATACGCAGTATTTT
TRBJ1-1	TRBV5-1	-	once	CASSSGRGYYTEAFF	TGCGCCAGCAGCTCGGGTCGGGGCTATTACACTGAAGCTTTCTTT
TRBJ2-5	TRBV28	TRBD2	-	CASRPELAGGLETQYF	TGTGCCAGCAGACCCGAACTAGCGGGAGGGTTGGAGACCCAGTACTTC
TRBJ2-3	TRBV6-5	TRBD2	once	CASSYISGGSTDTQYF	TGTGCCAGCAGTTACATAAGCGGGGGAAGTACAGATACGCAGTATTTT
TRBJ2-7	TRBV6-6	-	-	CASSSPSASYEQYF	TGTGCCAGCAGTTCCCCGAGTGCCTCCTACGAGCAGTACTTC
TRBJ2-1	TRBV6-5	-	-	CASSYAGYINEQFF	TGTGCCAGCAGTTACGCTGGTTACATCAATGAGCAGTTCTTC
TRBJ1-5	TRBV2	-	-	CASSDSGNQPQHF	TGTGCCAGCAGTGATTCAGGTAATCAGCCCCAGCATTTT
TRBJ2-2	TRBV5-1	TRBD1	-	CASRTGTATSGELFF	TGCGCCAGCAGAACCGGGACAGCTACTTCCGGGGAGCTGTTTTTT
TRBJ2-1	TRBV14	TRBD1	-	CASSAGGREQFF	TGTGCCAGCAGCGCAGGGGGCCGTGAGCAGTTCTTC
TRBJ1-1	TRBV5-6	TRBD1	-	CASSLYRRGLLSVNTEAFF	TGTGCCAGCAGCTTGTATCGGAGGGGGCTCCTATCAGTGAACACTGAAGCTTTCTTT
TRBJ2-7	TRBV27	-	-	CASSAGVSYEQYF	TGTGCCAGCAGTGCTGGGGTTTCCTACGAGCAGTACTTC
TRBJ1-1	TRBV14	-	-	CASSQVGYIAFF	TGTGCCAGCAGCCAAGTTGGGTATATAGCTTTCTTT
TRBJ2-7	TRBV4-1	TRBD2	-	CASSWGRSGGLGGQYF	TGCGCCAGCAGCTGGGGGCGGAGCGGGGGCCTGGGCGGGCAGTACTTC
TRBJ2-1	TRBV2	-	-	CASSEAGTSYNEQFF	TGTGCCAGCAGTGAAGCGGGCACTAGCTACAATGAGCAGTTCTTC
TRBJ2-7	TRBV19	TRBD1	-	CASRDRFTYEQYF	TGTGCCAGTAGGGACAGGTTTACCTACGAGCAGTACTTC
TRBJ2-5	TRBV28	-	-	CASRLDGPSRETQYF	TGTGCCAGCAGACTGGACGGACCCAGCAGAGAGACCCAGTACTTC